This T cell receptor (beta chain) emerged from a study of cytomegalovirus exposure and HLA in healthy donors. Points from the study as a whole: For cytomegalovirus status, the classifier reportedly gave diagnoses with high specificity and sensitivity. No immune exposure information besides CMV serostatus was available.

This clone showed up just a few times. No antigen is known for it. The PCR ran on 60 Vbeta and 13 Jbeta primers. TCRdb's copy holds only in-frame clones and misses some; the assay was immunoSEQ multiplex PCR. The sample has 50,000 to 60,000 clones, 70% to 80% seen once. CDR1 SGHRS and CDR2 YFSETQ come from the germline V gene. The CDR3 length is 15 residues. The ends were cut back, 0 bases at V and 1 base at J, with 10 bases in the middle. The clonotype was recovered from a female donor in good health and CMV-seronegative. The chain links TRBV5-1 to TRBJ1-1; a weak D match, TRBD1 (6 bases). The sequenced sample was PBMCs. This CDR3 is CASSLGQVGNTEAFF. Written as DNA, the CDR3 is TGCGCCAGCAGCTTGGGACAGGTAGGGAACACTGAAGCTTTCTTT.